This T cell receptor beta chain was sequenced in a study of blood T cell repertoires in COVID-19. Study at large: COVID-19 samples collected from the United States, Italy and Spain covered acute and convalescent phases.

This CDR3 spans 16 amino acids. CDR1 is LGHDT, CDR2 YNNKEL, per germline (reference sequence). The V segment lost 1 base and the J segment 1 base; nucleotides outside the gene matches: 0. Membership in each cohort depended on participant-reported clinical history. Symptom resolution, clearance, or two negative PCRs marked the recovered donors of Cohort 3. Generated by immunoSEQ multiplex PCR, the TCRdb table keeps only in-frame clones and is missing some. The sample lists almost 250,000 clones, 85% to 90% occurring once. Sequencing was carried out using PBMCs or T cells enriched from blood (not recorded which). The chain employs TRBV3-1 (or the pseudogene TRBV3-2) and TRBJ2-1; 11 bases are shared with TRBD2. This clonotype was sampled from a woman between 50 and 59 years old who had recovered from COVID-19. CDR3 amino acids: CASSQGLAGSYNEQFF. The CDR3 region has the DNA TGTGCCAGCAGCCAAGGACTAGCGGGATCCTACAATGAGCAGTTCTTC.